This T cell receptor beta chain stems from a study of blood T cell repertoires in COVID-19. The CDR3 length is 16 residues. The germline gives CDR1 MDHEN, CDR2 SYDVKM. The trim removed 7 bases at V and 4 bases at J, leaving 11 bases unmatched. Produced via immunoSEQ multiplex PCR; TCRdb's table is partial and in-frame only. This table holds some 83,000 clones, around 84% found once. The sequence was collected from a man aged 80 or over with active or convalescent COVID-19. What was sequenced was peripheral blood. The V call is TRBV28, the J call TRBJ2-2; 8 bases are shared with TRBD1. The CDR3 loop is CASKQQGALLTGELFF. The CDR3 nucleotides are TGTGCCAGCAAACAGCAGGGGGCTTTACTCACCGGGGAGCTGTTTTTT.